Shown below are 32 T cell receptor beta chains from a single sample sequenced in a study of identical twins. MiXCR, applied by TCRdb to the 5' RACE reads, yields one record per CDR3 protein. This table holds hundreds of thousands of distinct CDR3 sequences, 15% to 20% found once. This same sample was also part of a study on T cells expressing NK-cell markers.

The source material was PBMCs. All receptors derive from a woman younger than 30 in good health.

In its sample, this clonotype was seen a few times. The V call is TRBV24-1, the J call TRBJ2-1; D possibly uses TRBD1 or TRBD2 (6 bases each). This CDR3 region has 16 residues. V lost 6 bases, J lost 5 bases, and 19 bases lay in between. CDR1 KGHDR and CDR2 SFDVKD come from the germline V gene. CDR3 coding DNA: TGTGCCACCAGTTCTTGGGGGGCCGAAACCGACAATGAGCAGTTCTTC. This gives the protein CATSSWGAETDNEQFF.

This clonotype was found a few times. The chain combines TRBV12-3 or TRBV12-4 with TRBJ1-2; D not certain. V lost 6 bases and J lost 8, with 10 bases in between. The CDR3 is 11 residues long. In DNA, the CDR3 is TGTGCCAGCAGAGAAGACGGGGGCTACACCTTC. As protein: CASREDGGYTF.

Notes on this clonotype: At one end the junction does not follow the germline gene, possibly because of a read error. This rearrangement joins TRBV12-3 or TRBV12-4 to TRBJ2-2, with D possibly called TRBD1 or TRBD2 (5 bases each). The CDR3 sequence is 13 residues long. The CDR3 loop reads CAQGDTNTGELYF. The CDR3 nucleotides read TGTGCCCAAGGGGATACGAACACCGGGGAGCTGTATTTT.

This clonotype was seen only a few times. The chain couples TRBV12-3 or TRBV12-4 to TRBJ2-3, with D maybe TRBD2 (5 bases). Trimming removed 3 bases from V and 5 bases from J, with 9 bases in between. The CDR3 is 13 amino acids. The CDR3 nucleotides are TGTGCCAGCAGTTTGGGAGAAGAAGATACGCAGTATTTT. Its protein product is CASSLGEEDTQYF.

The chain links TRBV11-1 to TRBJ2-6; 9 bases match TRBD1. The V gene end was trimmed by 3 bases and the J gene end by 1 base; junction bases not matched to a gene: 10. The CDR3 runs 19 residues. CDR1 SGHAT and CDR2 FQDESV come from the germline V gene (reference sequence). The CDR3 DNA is TGTGCCAGCAGCTTTAACGTGGGACAGGGACCATCTGGGGCCAACGTCCTGACTTTC. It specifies CASSFNVGQGPSGANVLTF.

The CDR3 region has the DNA TGCGCCAGCAGCTTGGCGTCGGACCGGCGAAAACTGTTTTTT. Translated: CASSLASDRRKLFF. V gene TRBV5-1 combines with J gene TRBJ1-4, with D uncertain. This CDR3 has 14 residues. Trimming removed 0 bases from V and 10 bases from J, with 13 bases in between. CDR1 is SGHRS and CDR2 is YFSETQ in the germline V gene.

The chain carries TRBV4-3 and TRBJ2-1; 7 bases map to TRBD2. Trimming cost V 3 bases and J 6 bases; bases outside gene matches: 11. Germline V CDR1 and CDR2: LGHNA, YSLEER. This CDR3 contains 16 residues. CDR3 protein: CASSHLRTSSANEQFF. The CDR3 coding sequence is TGCGCCAGCAGCCACCTCCGGACTAGTTCTGCCAATGAGCAGTTCTTC.

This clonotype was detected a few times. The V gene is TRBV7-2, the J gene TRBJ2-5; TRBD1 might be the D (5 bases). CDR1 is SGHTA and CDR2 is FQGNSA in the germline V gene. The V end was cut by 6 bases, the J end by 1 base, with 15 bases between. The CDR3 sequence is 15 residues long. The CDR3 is CASRFRARSQETQYF. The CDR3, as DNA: TGTGCCAGCAGATTCAGGGCGCGTAGCCAAGAGACCCAGTACTTC.

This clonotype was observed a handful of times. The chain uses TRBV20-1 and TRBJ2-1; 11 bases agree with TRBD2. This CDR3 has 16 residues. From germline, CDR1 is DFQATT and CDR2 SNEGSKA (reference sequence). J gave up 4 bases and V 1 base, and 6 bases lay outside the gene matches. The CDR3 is CSARALAGGIYNEQFF. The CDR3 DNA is TGCAGTGCTAGAGCCCTAGCGGGAGGAATATACAATGAGCAGTTCTTC.

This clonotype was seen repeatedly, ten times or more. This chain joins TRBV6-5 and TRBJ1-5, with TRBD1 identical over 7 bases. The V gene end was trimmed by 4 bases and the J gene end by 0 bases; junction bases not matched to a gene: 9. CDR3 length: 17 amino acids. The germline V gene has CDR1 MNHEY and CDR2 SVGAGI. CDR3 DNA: TGTGCCAGCAGTTCCCAGGGGGGCCGTAATAGCAATCAGCCCCAGCATTTT. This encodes CASSSQGGRNSNQPQHF.

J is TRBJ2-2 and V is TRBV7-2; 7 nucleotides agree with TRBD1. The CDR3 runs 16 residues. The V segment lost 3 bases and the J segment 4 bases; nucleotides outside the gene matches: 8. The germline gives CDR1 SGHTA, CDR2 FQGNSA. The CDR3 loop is CASSFLRGRGTGELFF. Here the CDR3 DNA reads TGTGCCAGCAGCTTCCTAAGGGGGCGAGGCACCGGGGAGCTGTTTTTT.

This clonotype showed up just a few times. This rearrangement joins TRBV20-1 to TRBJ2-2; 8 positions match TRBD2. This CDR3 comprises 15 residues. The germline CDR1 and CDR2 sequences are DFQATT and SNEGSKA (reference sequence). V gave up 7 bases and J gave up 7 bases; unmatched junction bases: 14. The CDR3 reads CSVPVDRGGDGELFF. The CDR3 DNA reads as TGCAGTGTCCCAGTCGACCGGGGGGGTGACGGGGAGCTGTTTTTT.

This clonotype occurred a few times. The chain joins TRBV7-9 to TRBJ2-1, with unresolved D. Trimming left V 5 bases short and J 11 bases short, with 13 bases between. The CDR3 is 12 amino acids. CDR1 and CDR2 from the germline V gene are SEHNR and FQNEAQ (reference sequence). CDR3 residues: CASSLDLDKQFF. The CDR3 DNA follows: TGTGCCAGCAGCCTAGATCTAGATAAGCAGTTCTTC.

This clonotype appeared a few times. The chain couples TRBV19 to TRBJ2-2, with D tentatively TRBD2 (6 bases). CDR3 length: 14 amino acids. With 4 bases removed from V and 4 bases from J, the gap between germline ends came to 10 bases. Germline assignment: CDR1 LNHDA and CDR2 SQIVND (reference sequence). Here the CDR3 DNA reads TGTGCCAGTAGTAAGCAGGGAGGCACCGGGGAGCTGTTTTTT. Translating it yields CASSKQGGTGELFF.

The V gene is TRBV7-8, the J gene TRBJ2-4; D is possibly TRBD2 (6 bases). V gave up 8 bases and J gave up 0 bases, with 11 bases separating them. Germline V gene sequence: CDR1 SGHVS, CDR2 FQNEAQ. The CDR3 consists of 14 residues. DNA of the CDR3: TGTGCCAGCGGTAGCGGTCTAGCCAAAAACATTCAGTACTTC. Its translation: CASGSGLAKNIQYF.

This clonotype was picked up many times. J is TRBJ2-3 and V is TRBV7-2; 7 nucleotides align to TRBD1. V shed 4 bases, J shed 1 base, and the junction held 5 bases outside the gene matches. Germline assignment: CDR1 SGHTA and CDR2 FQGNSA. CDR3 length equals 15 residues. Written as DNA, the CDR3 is TGTGCCAGCAGCTACCGGACAGGCGGCACAGATACGCAGTATTTT. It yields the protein CASSYRTGGTDTQYF.

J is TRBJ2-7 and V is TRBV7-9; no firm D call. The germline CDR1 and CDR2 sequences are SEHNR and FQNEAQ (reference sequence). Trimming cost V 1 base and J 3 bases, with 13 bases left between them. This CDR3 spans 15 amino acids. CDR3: CASSLGFSGDYEQYF. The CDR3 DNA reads TGTGCCAGCAGCTTAGGGTTTTCTGGGGACTACGAGCAGTACTTC.

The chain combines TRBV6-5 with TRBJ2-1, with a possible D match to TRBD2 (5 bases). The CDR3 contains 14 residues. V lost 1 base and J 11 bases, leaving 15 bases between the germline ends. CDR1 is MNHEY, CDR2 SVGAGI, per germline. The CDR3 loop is CASSYYPVGSKQFF. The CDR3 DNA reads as TGTGCCAGCAGTTACTATCCAGTGGGGAGTAAGCAGTTCTTC.

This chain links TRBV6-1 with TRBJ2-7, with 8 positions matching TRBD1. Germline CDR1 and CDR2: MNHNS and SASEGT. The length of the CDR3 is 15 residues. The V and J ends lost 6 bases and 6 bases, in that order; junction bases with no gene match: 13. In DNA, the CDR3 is TGTGCCAGCAGCCCGGGTGGACAGGGTGGGGGCGAGCAGTACTTC. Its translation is CASSPGGQGGGEQYF.

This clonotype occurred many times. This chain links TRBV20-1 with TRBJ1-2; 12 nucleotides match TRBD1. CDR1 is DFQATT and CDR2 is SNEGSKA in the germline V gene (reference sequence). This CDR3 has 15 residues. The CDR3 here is CSPKPGQGARGGYTF. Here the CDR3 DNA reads TGCAGCCCAAAACCGGGACAGGGGGCACGGGGTGGCTACACCTTC.

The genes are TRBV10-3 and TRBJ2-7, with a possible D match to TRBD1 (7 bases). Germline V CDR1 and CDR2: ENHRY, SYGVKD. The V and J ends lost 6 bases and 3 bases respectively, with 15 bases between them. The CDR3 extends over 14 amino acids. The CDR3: CAISAGQIDYEQYF. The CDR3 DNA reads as TGTGCCATCAGCGCGGGACAGATTGACTACGAGCAGTACTTC.

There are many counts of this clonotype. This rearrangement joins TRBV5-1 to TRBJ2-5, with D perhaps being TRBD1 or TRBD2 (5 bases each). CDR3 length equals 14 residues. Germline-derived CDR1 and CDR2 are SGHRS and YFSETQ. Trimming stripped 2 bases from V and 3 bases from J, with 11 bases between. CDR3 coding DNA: TGCGCCAGCAGCTTTGGGACCAATAAAGAGACCCAGTACTTC. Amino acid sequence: CASSFGTNKETQYF.

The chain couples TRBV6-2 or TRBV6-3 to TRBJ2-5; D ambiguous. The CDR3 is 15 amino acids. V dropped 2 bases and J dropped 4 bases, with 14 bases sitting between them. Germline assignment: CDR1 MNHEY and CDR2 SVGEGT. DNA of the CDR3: TGTGCCAGCAGTTACGGTAGGCAGGACCGAGAGACCCAGTACTTC. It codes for CASSYGRQDRETQYF.

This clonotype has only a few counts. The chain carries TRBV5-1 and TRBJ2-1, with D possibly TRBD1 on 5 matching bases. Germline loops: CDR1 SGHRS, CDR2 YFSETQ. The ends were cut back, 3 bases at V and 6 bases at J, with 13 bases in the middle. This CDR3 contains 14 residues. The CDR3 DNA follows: TGCGCCAGCAGCTGGGGCCCGACGGGCAATGAGCAGTTCTTC. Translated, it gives CASSWGPTGNEQFF.

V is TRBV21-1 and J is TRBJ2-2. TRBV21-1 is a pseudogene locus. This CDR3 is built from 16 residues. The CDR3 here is CASSKGEDLNTGELFF. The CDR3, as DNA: TGTGCCAGCAGCAAAGGCGAAGACCTGAACACCGGGGAGCTGTTTTTT.

CDR3 amino acids: CSARGSGSSGANVLTF. The CDR3 bases are TGCAGTGCTAGGGGTAGCGGGAGCAGTGGGGCCAACGTCCTGACTTTC. The V gene is TRBV20-1, the J gene TRBJ2-6; 9 nucleotides line up with TRBD2. The CDR3 has 16 residues. V shed 3 bases, J shed 3 bases, and the junction held 6 bases outside the gene matches. Looked up from germline, CDR1 is DFQATT and CDR2 is SNEGSKA (reference sequence).

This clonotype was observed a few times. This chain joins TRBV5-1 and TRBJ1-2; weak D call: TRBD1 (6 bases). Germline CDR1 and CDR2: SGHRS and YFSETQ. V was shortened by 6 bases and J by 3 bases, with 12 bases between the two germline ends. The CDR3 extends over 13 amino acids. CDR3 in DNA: TGCGCCAGCAACACAGGGCTGGACTATGGCTACACCTTC. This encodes CASNTGLDYGYTF.

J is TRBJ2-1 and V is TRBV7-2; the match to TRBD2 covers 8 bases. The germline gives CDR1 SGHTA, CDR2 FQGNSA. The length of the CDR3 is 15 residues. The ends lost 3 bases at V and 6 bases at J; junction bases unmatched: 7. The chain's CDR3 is CASSFGAGVRNEQFF. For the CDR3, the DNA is TGTGCCAGCAGCTTCGGAGCGGGAGTTCGCAATGAGCAGTTCTTC.

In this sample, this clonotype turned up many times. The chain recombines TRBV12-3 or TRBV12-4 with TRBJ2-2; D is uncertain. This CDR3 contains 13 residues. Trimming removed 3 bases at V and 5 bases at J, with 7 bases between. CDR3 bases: TGTGCCAGCAGTTTCGCTGGAACCGGGGAGCTGTTTTTT. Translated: CASSFAGTGELFF.

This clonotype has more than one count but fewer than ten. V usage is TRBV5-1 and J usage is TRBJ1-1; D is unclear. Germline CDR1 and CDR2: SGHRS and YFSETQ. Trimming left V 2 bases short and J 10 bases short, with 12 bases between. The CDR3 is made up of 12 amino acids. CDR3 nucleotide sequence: TGCGCCAGCAGCTTCACCGGATTCCGAGCTTTCTTT. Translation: CASSFTGFRAFF. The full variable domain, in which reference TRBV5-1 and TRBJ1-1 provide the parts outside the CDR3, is KAGVTQTPRYLIKTRGQQVTLSCSPISGHRSVSWYQQTPGQGLQFLFEYFSETQRNKGNFPGRFSGRQFSNSRSEMNVSTLELGDSALYLCASSFTGFRAFFGQGTRLTVV.

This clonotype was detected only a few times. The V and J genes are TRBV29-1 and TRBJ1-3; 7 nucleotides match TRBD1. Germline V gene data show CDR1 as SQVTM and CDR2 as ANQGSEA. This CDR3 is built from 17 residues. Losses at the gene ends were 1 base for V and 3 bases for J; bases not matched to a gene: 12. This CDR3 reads CSVEGGHRGVGGNTIYF. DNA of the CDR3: TGCAGCGTTGAAGGAGGCCACAGGGGAGTTGGTGGAAACACCATATATTTT.

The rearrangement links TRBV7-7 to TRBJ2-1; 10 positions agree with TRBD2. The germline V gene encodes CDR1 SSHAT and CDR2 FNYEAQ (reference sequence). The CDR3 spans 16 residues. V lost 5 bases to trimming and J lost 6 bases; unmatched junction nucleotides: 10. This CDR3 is CASSANLLAGSNEQFF. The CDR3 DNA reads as TGTGCCAGCAGCGCAAACCTACTAGCGGGAAGCAATGAGCAGTTCTTC.